This TCR beta chain was obtained from a study of blood T cell repertoires in COVID-19. The repertoire was sequenced with immunoSEQ multiplex PCR; TCRdb's copy has only in-frame clones and lacks some. The sample has about 170,000 clones, about four fifths seen once. The length of the CDR3 is 15 residues. Per the germline V gene, CDR1 is KGHSH and CDR2 is LQKENI. The V gene lost 0 bases and the J gene lost 6 bases, with 13 bases spanning the gap. The V and J genes are TRBV18 and TRBJ2-3, with a weak D call TRBD1 (5 bases). The sequencing input was peripheral blood. The sequence derives from a man younger than 35 with active or convalescent COVID-19. This CDR3 is CASSPPRGIEDTQYF. CDR3 bases: TGTGCCAGCTCACCACCTAGGGGTATCGAGGATACGCAGTATTTT.